Sequencing of this T cell receptor beta chain was carried out in a study of shared clonotypes between healthy human individuals. The split of CD4+ cells yielded CD45RA+ naive and CD45RA-negative memory subsets. Study findings and constraints: Generation probability values for non-shared clonotypes were lower than those for clonotypes shared by all four donors.

This CDR3 comprises 14 residues. CDR1 is MNHEY, CDR2 SVGAGI, per germline. J gave up 4 bases and V 5 bases, and 5 bases lay outside the gene matches. Using immunoSEQ multiplex PCR, the repertoire was profiled, and TCRdb retains in-frame clones only, with some absent. The sample carries more than 2 million clones, 90% to 97% recorded once. About this clone: Its antigen is as yet unknown.

The chain has TRBV6-5 and TRBJ2-1; TRBD1 matches 7 bases. The TCR was taken from a man between 18 and 35 years old in good health. The material sequenced was naive CD4+ T cells sorted from blood. This sample's subset: CD45RA+ positively selected. The CDR3 loop reads CASSKDRAYNEQFF. The DNA for the CDR3 is TGTGCCAGCAGTAAAGACAGGGCGTACAATGAGCAGTTCTTC.